This T cell receptor beta chain was found in a study of T cells in Graves' hyperthyroidism and ophthalmopathy (dated by TCRdb to 2018 to 2020). As for the study more broadly: Peripheral blood samples were taken at the time of initial diagnosis, prior to any treatment. To identify distinguishing TCR V-J signatures, a discovery cohort of around 100 patients was used, comprising 40 to 45 with Graves' ophthalmopathy and around 60 with stable Graves' hyperthyroidism. Prospective prediction of ophthalmopathy was tested in an independent validation cohort consisting of roughly 19 hyperthyroidism patients and over 15 patients who later progressed to ophthalmopathy. For training and testing, the roughly 97 patients in the discovery cohort were randomly divided in a 7:3 ratio. In addition, the study compared T-cell repertoires in thyroid tissue and in blood from roughly 6 Graves' hyperthyroidism patients. Once sampling was done, hyperthyroidism patients were given methimazole at a starting dose of 30 mg daily, whereas ophthalmopathy patients were given high-dose intravenous methylprednisolone. According to the paper, TCR Vbeta CDR3 sequencing was carried out on 135 peripheral blood samples, which came from more than 40 ophthalmopathy, 75 or so hyperthyroidism and about 17 progressor patients.

CDR1 and CDR2, looked up from the germline V gene, are MNHEY and SVGEGT. After removal of 6 bases from V and 4 bases from J, the junction retains 7 bases not matched to a gene. The CDR3 spans 16 residues, from the cysteine through the phenylalanine. Just CDR3 DNA is preserved here, 48 bases in frame from base 1. The research as a whole found: Sample size was not statistically predetermined, and blinding of investigators to group allocation was not performed. During validation, the model predicted progression to ophthalmopathy a median of around six months ahead of onset, with approximately 71% sensitivity and less than 85% specificity. A model built on a 13 V-J signature distinguished ophthalmopathy from stable hyperthyroidism, reaching 87.88% sensitivity and around 81% specificity in cross-validation and 80%/75% in testing. Most expanded thyroid clonotypes (frequency above 0.001) were also detected in blood, suggesting blood repertoires may reflect thyroid immune responses.

For this clonotype: Its cognate antigen has yet to be identified. No base qualities exist here, and no much larger clone lies one base off it.

Amplification of TCR beta CDR3 regions was carried out from RNA transcripts. A first-round RT-PCR of the TCR CDR3 used the HTBI primer set with the Qiagen OneStep RT-PCR kit. A second multiplex PCR round built the libraries, followed by size selection and purification. Paired-end sequencing of the libraries was performed with 100 bp reads on an Illumina HiSeq2000. The authors' analysis ran thus. SOAPnuke was used to process the raw data, removing reads that contained adapters or uncalled bases, had a mean Phred below 15, or lacked an exact match to the constant primer or identifier. COPE v1.2.5 was used to merge high-quality paired reads, and clonotypes were defined as unique nucleotide sequences. MiTCR v1.1 was used to align clonotypes to the IMGT TRBV, TRBD and TRBJ reference segments. The analysis included only V-J combinations with a frequency above 0.0001, which together covered 98% to 99.2% of the repertoires. The TCS score was defined as F50 (clonal expansion) divided by E x V (chaos), with BLOSUM62-based TCRdist calculated between CDR3 peptides within each V-J. Welch's t-statistics and random forest reduced some 510 V-J features to roughly 13, which were used in a naive Bayes classifier (R e1071). TCRdb ran its own pipeline on the public reads, namely fastp trimming at Q25 and MiXCR clone calling, and kept in-frame beta chains. All rows with the same CDR3 protein become a single entry with the most common DNA and genes. The V and J calls and clone size are TCRdb's, not the authors'. The sample contains 550,000 to 600,000 distinct CDR3 sequences, approximately 15% of them found a single time. The ten largest clones take up more than 6% of the sample.

Ophthalmopathy patients had moderately to severely active disease, Clinical Activity Score of at least 3, NOSPECS grade of at least 4, and duration under 3 months. Exclusion was applied to patients with uncontrolled infections, other autoimmune diseases, pregnancy or lactation. Diagnoses were established on the basis of clinical symptoms, serum thyroxine and TRAb, thyroid ultrasound, and orbital computed tomography. PBMCs were separated from approximately 9.9 ml of fresh peripheral blood using Ficoll-Paque density gradient centrifugation. Total RNA was extracted using Trizol reagent, and RNA quality was assessed on an Agilent 2100 Bioanalyzer.

The TCR comes from a young woman with Graves' ophthalmopathy. The sample was blood. In this chain, TRBV6-2 or TRBV6-3 is recombined with TRBJ2-3; the junction holds 13 bases that match TRBD2. The CDR3 region has the sequence CASSTILAGGPDTQYF. The nucleotide sequence is TGTGCCAGCAGCACTATACTAGCGGGAGGGCCAGATACGCAGTATTTT.